This T cell receptor beta chain stems from a study of vaccination effects on CD4 cells after COVID-19. Study results and limitations: Early timepoints after infection were absent, and convalescent patients were few in the study.

Viral peptide pools were used in the ViraFEST assay to expand antigen-specific CD4+ T cells, and sequencing came afterward. The authors isolated CD4+ T cells after around nine days of culture. Recipients of the vaccine had no prior SARS-CoV-2 infection and negative nucleocapsid antibodies. In culture with 10 IU/ml IL-2 and roughly 9.7 ug/ml peptides, PBMC were grown at a few million per well. This clone is medium-sized (0.01 to 0.1%) within its sample. Its antigen is not known. Profiling relied on immunoSEQ multiplex PCR, and the TCRdb table lists in-frame clones only, not all of them. Of around 25,000 clones listed, around three quarters are singletons. The length of the CDR3 is 12 residues. Trimming shortened V by 3 bases and J by 2 bases, and 3 bases separated the two germline ends. CDR1 is SGHTA and CDR2 is FQGNSA in the germline V gene.

The sample was CD4+ T cells from PBMCs cultured with HCoV-NL63 spike peptides, taken before COVID-19 vaccination. The V call is TRBV7-2, the J call TRBJ2-3, with unresolved D. The sequence derives from a human donor who received a COVID-19 vaccine. The CDR3 DNA is TGTGCCAGCAGCTTTTACACAGATACGCAGTATTTT. This gives the protein CASSFYTDTQYF.